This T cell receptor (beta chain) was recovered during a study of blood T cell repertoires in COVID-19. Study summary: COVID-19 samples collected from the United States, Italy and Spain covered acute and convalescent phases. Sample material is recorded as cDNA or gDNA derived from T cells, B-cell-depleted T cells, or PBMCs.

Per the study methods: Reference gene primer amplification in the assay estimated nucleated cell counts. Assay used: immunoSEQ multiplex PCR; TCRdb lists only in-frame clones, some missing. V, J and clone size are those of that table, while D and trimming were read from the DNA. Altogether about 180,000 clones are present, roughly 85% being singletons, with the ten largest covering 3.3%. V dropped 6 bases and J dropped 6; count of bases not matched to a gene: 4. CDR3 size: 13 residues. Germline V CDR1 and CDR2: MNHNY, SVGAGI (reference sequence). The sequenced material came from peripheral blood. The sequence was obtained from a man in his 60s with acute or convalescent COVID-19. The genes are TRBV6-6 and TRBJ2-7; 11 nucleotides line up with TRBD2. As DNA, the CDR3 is TGTGCCAGCAGCCCAGGACTAGCGGGCGAGCAGTACTTC. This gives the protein CASSPGLAGEQYF.